This T cell receptor beta chain was retrieved from a study of neurological immune-mediated disorders (dated by TCRdb to 2018 to 2020). For context, the study as a whole: Among the 34 multiple sclerosis patients, relapsing-remitting MS was present in some 30 and secondary progressive MS was present in 3. Of the 70 or so subjects in the cohort, about 14 were HAM/TSP patients, roughly 35 were multiple sclerosis patients, and 20 were healthy controls. Peripheral blood TCR-beta repertoires from HTLV-I-associated myelopathy (HAM/TSP) patients, multiple sclerosis patients and healthy controls were compared by UMI-based sequencing. Alongside PBMC samples, the set of approximately 100 TCR-beta libraries contained longitudinal samples, technical triplicates, and paired CD4+ and CD8+ T-cell subsets that had been sorted.

Of note for this clonotype: No antigen is known for it. The junction differs from germline at one of its ends, possibly a read error.

cDNA was synthesized by template-switch 5'RACE using a primer with a 10-nucleotide random unique molecular identifier that tagged each TCR transcript. Every sequencing run covered 15-18 subjects and yielded more than 180 million TCR-beta sequences. Total RNA was extracted with the RNeasy kit. TCR-beta VDJ regions were amplified with primers for the TCR constant region and the 5'RACE anchor, using the KAPA Real-time Library Amplification kit. A first PCR added sample indexes and Illumina adaptors, and a second PCR then raised library yield. After Ampure bead purification, the TCR product of roughly 650 bp was size-selected on a 2% E-gel SizeSelection system. Before pooling, libraries had their quality checked on a Bioanalyzer, their concentration measured with Qubit, and their quantity determined with the Kapa Library Quantification kit. Libraries were sequenced paired-end 2 x 150 bp on an Illumina HiSeq 2500. To increase sequence diversity, about 24-32% phiX was spiked into each library pool. In the paper's pipeline: Quality-filtered reads were processed with the UMI-based MiGEC pipeline, and over 90% of raw TCR sequences were removed by the MiGEC pipeline during error correction. VDJ genes were aligned to IMGT germline references, and each clonotype was defined by a unique CDR3 amino acid sequence together with V-J genes. Clonal expansion, Shannon diversity and CDR3 relatedness were evaluated with VDJtools (CalcPairwiseDistances, ClusterSamples), while phylogenetic trees were built in CLCbio workbench. Expanded clones were defined as having at least 8 unique UMIs, based on coefficient-of-variation modelling across technical triplicates. The public reads were reprocessed in TCRdb via fastp at Q25 and MiXCR, keeping in-frame beta chains. Identical CDR3 protein sequences are pooled into one entry, listed with their most common genes and DNA. The V and J calls were not made by the authors but by TCRdb's processing. In this sample the table shows 66,000 or so distinct CDR3 sequences, less than 5.5% of which occur a single time. About 2.6% of the sample is taken by the ten largest.

CDR1 and CDR2 were assigned from the germline V gene as SGDLS and YYNGEE. The CDR3 holds 13 amino acids from the cysteine to the phenylalanine. Only the CDR3 part of the read is kept: 39 bases, read in frame from the first base. For unsorted PBMC libraries, 2 million PBMCs were used after storage in RNAlater at -80 degrees C until RNA extraction. The multiple sclerosis patients were enrolled in a US clinical protocol that used magnetic resonance imaging to evaluate disease progression. Peripheral blood was subjected to Ficoll-Hypaque density gradient centrifugation to isolate PBMCs, which were then cryopreserved in liquid nitrogen. The investigation overall reported the following: TCR clonal expansion was greatest in HAM/TSP patients and smallest in MS patients, who ranked below even healthy controls. No identical CDR3 amino acid sequences were shared among expanded clones across subjects, suggesting private TCR-beta repertoires in all groups. In phylogenetic analysis, the repertoires of 18 of 34 MS patients grouped into a cluster of related CDR3 sequences, which suggests a possible signature at the repertoire level. No association of the MS cluster with clinical or MRI features was observed, and the need for larger cohorts was stated by the authors.

The sample comprised PBMCs. The rearranged segments are TRBV9 and TRBJ1-5; the D gene identity is not certain. The clonotype comes from a woman aged 30 to 39 with multiple sclerosis. The CDR3 protein sequence reads: CASSRGGNQPQNF. The DNA sequence is as follows: TGTGCCAGCAGCCGAGGTGGGAATCAGCCCCAGAATTTT.